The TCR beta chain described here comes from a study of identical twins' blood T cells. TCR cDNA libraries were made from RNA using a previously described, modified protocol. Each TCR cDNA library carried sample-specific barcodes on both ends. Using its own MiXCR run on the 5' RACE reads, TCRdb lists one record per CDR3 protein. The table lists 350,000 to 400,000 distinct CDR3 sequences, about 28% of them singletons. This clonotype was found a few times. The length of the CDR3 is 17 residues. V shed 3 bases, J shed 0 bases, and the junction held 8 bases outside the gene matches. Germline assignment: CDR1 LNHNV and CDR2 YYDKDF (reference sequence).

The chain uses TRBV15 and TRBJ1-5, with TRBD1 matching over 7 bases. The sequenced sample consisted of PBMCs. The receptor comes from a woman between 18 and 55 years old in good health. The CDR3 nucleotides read TGTGCCACCAGCAGTACGACAGGGACTTATAGCAATCAGCCCCAGCATTTT. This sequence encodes CATSSTTGTYSNQPQHF.